These 8 T cell receptor beta chains came from one sample sequenced in a study of response to subunit inactivated influenza vaccine. TCRdb recomputed calls from the RT-PCR reads with MiXCR, one row per CDR3 protein. The data show 600,000 to 850,000 distinct CDR3 sequences, with 14% seen just once and 7.6% held by the top ten. This material consisted of PBMCs from blood, taken 14 to 15 days before vaccination. These receptors all stem from a man between 45 and 60 years old who received an inactivated influenza vaccine.

This clonotype was detected ten times or more. The chain carries TRBV24-1 and TRBJ2-3; D gene unclear. Trimming removed 5 bases from V and 5 bases from J, with 4 bases in between. From germline, CDR1 is KGHDR and CDR2 SFDVKD. The CDR3 runs to 11 residues. CDR3 nucleotide sequence: TGTGCCACCAGTGCTGGAGATACGCAGTATTTT. It translates to CATSAGDTQYF.

This chain connects TRBV24-1 to TRBJ1-2; D is uncertain. CDR3 size: 12 residues. The germline CDR1 and CDR2 sequences are KGHDR and SFDVKD. The V end was cut by 7 bases, the J end by 4 bases, with 9 bases between. CDR3 amino acids: CATSSRGYGYTF. In DNA form, the CDR3 reads TGTGCCACCAGCAGCCGTGGCTATGGCTACACCTTC.

This clonotype was observed a handful of times. V is TRBV7-2 and J is TRBJ1-6, with D possibly being TRBD1 (5 bases). CDR3 length equals 15 residues. Germline-derived CDR1 and CDR2 are SGHTA and FQGNSA. The germline V and J ends were trimmed by 11 bases and 4 bases, with 18 bases remaining between them. The CDR3, as DNA: TGTGCCTCCAGAAACGGGGCGCGGTATAATTCACCCCTCCACTTT. This encodes CASRNGARYNSPLHF.

This clonotype was counted a few times. The chain employs TRBV28 and TRBJ1-5; unclear D gene. Per germline, CDR1 MDHEN and CDR2 SYDVKM. V lost 6 bases and J 7 bases, leaving 7 bases between the germline ends. The CDR3 runs to 11 residues. The CDR3 nucleotides are TGTGCCAGCAGCCGCGAACAGCCCCAGCATTTT. The encoded protein is CASSREQPQHF.

V and J are TRBV30 and TRBJ2-1; 7 bases map to TRBD1. J gave up 2 bases and V 3 bases, and 10 bases lay outside the gene matches. Germline V gene sequence: CDR1 GTSNPN, CDR2 SVGIG (reference sequence). The CDR3 spans 16 residues. The CDR3 is CAWRATGTATYNEQFF. The CDR3, as DNA: TGTGCCTGGAGGGCAACCGGGACAGCAACCTACAATGAGCAGTTCTTC.

This clonotype was observed many times. This chain connects TRBV29-1 to TRBJ1-2; 9 positions match TRBD1. Losses at the gene ends were 6 bases for V and 4 bases for J; bases not matched to a gene: 9. The CDR3 has 14 amino acids. From germline, CDR1 is SQVTM and CDR2 ANQGSEA. The CDR3 bases are TGCAGCGTACCCAGACAGGGGGGTAGCTATGGCTACACCTTC. Residues: CSVPRQGGSYGYTF.

The chain is built from TRBV11-2 and TRBJ2-6; D unclear. CDR1 is SGHAT and CDR2 is FQNNGV in the germline V gene. V was shortened by 1 base and J by 1 base, with 11 bases between the two germline ends. The CDR3 is 17 residues long. CDR3 nucleotides: TGTGCCAGCAGCTTAGCTTTCGTGAAGTCTGGGGCCAACGTCCTGACTTTC. Amino acids: CASSLAFVKSGANVLTF.

The chain is built from TRBV7-2 and TRBJ2-3; TRBD2 aligns across 7 bases. Germline-derived CDR1 and CDR2 are SGHTA and FQGNSA. The CDR3 loop spans 12 amino acids. The J segment lost 10 bases and the V segment lost 1 base, leaving 2 bases of the junction unmatched. The CDR3 DNA follows: TGTGCCAGCAGCTTAGGGGAGGGTGCGCAGTATTTT. It encodes CASSLGEGAQYF.